This T cell receptor (beta chain) is drawn from a study of blood T cells in healthy people across ages. Using a J-beta primer mix together with a sample-barcoded 5' primer, a second PCR was run for roughly 6 to 11 cycles. MiXCR, applied by TCRdb to the 5' RACE reads, yields one record per CDR3 protein. Of about 800,000 distinct CDR3 sequences listed, 20% to 25% are singletons. The CDR3 is made up of 11 amino acids. V dropped 5 bases and J dropped 7 bases, with 11 bases sitting between them. From germline, CDR1 is DFQATT and CDR2 SNEGSKA (reference sequence). Regarding the study as a whole: One million T cells yielded diversity estimates that were considered underestimates. Researchers report that TCR beta diversity correlated strongly with naive T cell percentage.

Of note for this clonotype: Its matching antigen is unknown.

The same data also contributed to another study, on T cells of mothers and their children. In that study: For the second PCR, the M1S primer put in sample barcodes and 2-4 random nucleotides. Versus unrelated pairs, overlap was slightly higher in related mother-child pairs, without reaching significance.

Sequencing was carried out using blood. This chain connects TRBV20-1 to TRBJ1-2; D uncertain. The TCR originated in a boy younger than 18 in good health. The CDR3 DNA follows: TGCAGTGCTGGGGATTTAGGTGGCTACACCTTC. Its translation is CSAGDLGGYTF.